These 5 T cell receptor beta chains share one sample of origin, sequenced in a study of beta chain features in type 1 diabetes. Investigators reverse transcribed all isolated RNA, so they sequenced expressed TCRB transcripts. TCRdb's table, derived via immunoSEQ multiplex PCR, lists solely in-frame clones and lacks some. The sample consists of approximately 150,000 clones, roughly 10% of them appearing once. Sequenced input: central memory CD4+ T cells from blood. Receptors originate from a woman aged 40 to 55 in good health.

This clone was seen more than once but under ten times. One end of the junction is discordant with germline, which a read error may explain. The chain carries TRBV5-4 and TRBJ1-1; D unclear. There are 13 residues in the CDR3. CDR1 is SGHNT and CDR2 is YYREEE in the germline V gene (reference sequence). CDR3 coding DNA: TGTGCCAGCAGCGGCGGGTTGAAGACTGAAGCTTTCTTT. It specifies CASSGGLKTEAFF.

At least ten counts were recorded for this clone. The rearrangement links TRBV7-9 to TRBJ2-7; TRBD2 aligns across 12 bases. Germline CDR1 and CDR2: SEHNR and FQNEAQ (reference sequence). V shed 8 bases and J 0 bases; nucleotides not matched to a gene: 14. CDR3 length: 18 amino acids. CDR3 bases: TGTGCCAGCCACGGCACGGGACTAGCGGGTTTGAGCTCCTACGAGCAGTACTTC. Encoded protein: CASHGTGLAGLSSYEQYF.

V is TRBV6-6 and J is TRBJ1-3; unclear D gene. Germline CDR1 and CDR2: MNHNY and SVGAGI (reference sequence). This CDR3 is built from 14 residues. V gave up 2 bases and J gave up 0 bases, with 5 bases separating them. DNA for the CDR3: TGTGCCAGCAGTTACAGCATCTCTGGAAACACCATATATTTT. Translation: CASSYSISGNTIYF.

V is TRBV5-6 and J is TRBJ2-7, with 10 bases identical to TRBD1. The CDR3 totals 15 residues. Looked up from germline, CDR1 is SGHDT and CDR2 is YYEEEE. V shed 4 bases, J shed 3 bases, and the junction held 7 bases outside the gene matches. The DNA of the CDR3 is TGTGCCAGCAGCCCGGGACAGGGGAAAGGCTACGAGCAGTACTTC. The encoded protein is CASSPGQGKGYEQYF.

The chain couples TRBV4-3 to TRBJ1-2; D is ambiguous. CDR1 and CDR2 (germline): LGHNA, YSLEER. The length of the CDR3 is 16 residues. Trimming pared 0 bases from V and 4 bases from J, leaving 15 bases between. CDR3 amino acids: CASSQDRNREIYGYTF. The DNA for the CDR3 is TGCGCCAGCAGCCAAGACCGCAACCGGGAAATCTATGGCTACACCTTC.